A selection of T cell receptor beta chains follows, all from one sample in a study of blood T cell repertoires in COVID-19. Produced via immunoSEQ multiplex PCR; TCRdb's table is partial and in-frame only. Found here are 50,000 to 65,000 clones, over 70% of them singletons; the top ten hold around 6.3%. Sequencing was performed on peripheral blood. These receptors came from a human donor in a cohort sampled during active COVID-19. Both conserved end residues are part of each CDR3. The order of the fields is CDR3 protein, CDR3 DNA, J gene, V gene, D gene, clone size. The D gene is left open where the match is weak. Expanded clones are given a class, and other clones once, few, many or no size at all.

cdr3_aa: CASRGYGYTF
cdr3_nt: TGTGCCAGCCGGGGCTATGGCTACACCTTC
j_call: TRBJ1-2
v_call: TRBV19
d_call: NA
clone_size: NA

cdr3_aa: CASTPGVRSYEQYF
cdr3_nt: TGTGCCAGCACCCCAGGGGTAAGGTCCTACGAGCAGTACTTC
j_call: TRBJ2-7
v_call: TRBV6-5
d_call: NA
clone_size: once

cdr3_aa: CASSPRLISGNTIYF
cdr3_nt: TGTGCCAGTAGCCCCAGGCTTATCTCTGGAAACACCATATATTTT
j_call: TRBJ1-3
v_call: TRBV19
d_call: NA
clone_size: NA

cdr3_aa: CASSLRGAGGQRVPEAFF
cdr3_nt: TGTGCCAGCAGCTTGAGGGGAGCCGGGGGACAGCGAGTCCCTGAAGCTTTCTTT
j_call: TRBJ1-1
v_call: TRBV5-6
d_call: TRBD1
clone_size: once

cdr3_aa: CASSPPVGTPNEKLFF
cdr3_nt: TGTGCCAGCTCACCACCGGTCGGGACACCGAATGAAAAACTGTTTTTT
j_call: TRBJ1-4
v_call: TRBV18
d_call: NA
clone_size: NA

cdr3_aa: CASSYGGGAGDSPLHF
cdr3_nt: TGTGCCAGCAGTTACGGGGGGGGCGCAGGGGATTCACCCCTCCACTTT
j_call: TRBJ1-6
v_call: TRBV6-5
d_call: NA
clone_size: NA

cdr3_aa: CATSREAGGYNEQFF
cdr3_nt: TGTGCCACCAGCAGAGAAGCGGGGGGGTACAATGAGCAGTTCTTC
j_call: TRBJ2-1
v_call: TRBV15
d_call: TRBD2
clone_size: few

cdr3_aa: CASSEQELAATGELFF
cdr3_nt: TGTGCCAGCAGTGAACAGGAGTTAGCGGCCACCGGGGAGCTGTTTTTT
j_call: TRBJ2-2
v_call: TRBV6-1
d_call: NA
clone_size: NA

cdr3_aa: CASSPRTSGPIEQFF
cdr3_nt: TGTGCCAGCAGCCCCCGGACTAGCGGACCTATTGAGCAGTTCTTC
j_call: TRBJ2-1
v_call: TRBV3-1/TRBV3-2
d_call: TRBD2
clone_size: once

cdr3_aa: CASSLGTGATDTQYF
cdr3_nt: TGTGCCAGCAGCTTGGGGACAGGGGCTACAGATACGCAGTATTTT
j_call: TRBJ2-3
v_call: TRBV5-4
d_call: TRBD1
clone_size: NA

cdr3_aa: CASSASGGRGEKLFF
cdr3_nt: TGTGCCAGCAGCGCTTCAGGGGGTAGGGGTGAAAAACTGTTTTTT
j_call: TRBJ1-4
v_call: TRBV11-2
d_call: TRBD1
clone_size: NA

cdr3_aa: CAISGTGMNTEAFF
cdr3_nt: TGTGCCATCAGTGGGACAGGGATGAACACTGAAGCTTTCTTT
j_call: TRBJ1-1
v_call: TRBV10-3
d_call: TRBD1
clone_size: once

cdr3_aa: CASSPRGGAYNEQFF
cdr3_nt: TGTGCCAGCAGTCCCCGCGGGGGGGCCTACAATGAGCAGTTCTTC
j_call: TRBJ2-1
v_call: TRBV27
d_call: TRBD2
clone_size: NA

cdr3_aa: CASSSQAFYGYTF
cdr3_nt: TGTGCCAGCAGCTCACAGGCCTTCTATGGCTACACCTTC
j_call: TRBJ1-2
v_call: TRBV5-6
d_call: NA
clone_size: NA

cdr3_aa: CATGEGTNYEQYF
cdr3_nt: TGTGCCACCGGGGAGGGGACCAACTACGAGCAGTACTTC
j_call: TRBJ2-7
v_call: TRBV10-3
d_call: TRBD2
clone_size: many

cdr3_aa: CASSLSGRVRTDTQYF
cdr3_nt: TGCGCCAGCAGCTTGTCCGGGAGGGTACGGACAGATACGCAGTATTTT
j_call: TRBJ2-3
v_call: TRBV5-1
d_call: TRBD2
clone_size: NA

cdr3_aa: CASSFGLEVDTQYF
cdr3_nt: TGTGCCAGCAGCTTCGGACTAGAAGTAGATACGCAGTATTTT
j_call: TRBJ2-3
v_call: TRBV7-2
d_call: TRBD2
clone_size: NA

cdr3_aa: CASSLRGAGDVGKNIQYF
cdr3_nt: TGTGCCAGCAGCTTAAGGGGAGCAGGGGACGTTGGCAAAAACATTCAGTACTTC
j_call: TRBJ2-4
v_call: TRBV7-9
d_call: NA
clone_size: NA

cdr3_aa: CASSQYTGTSASNEQFF
cdr3_nt: TGCGCCAGCAGCCAATACACCGGGACTAGCGCCTCCAATGAGCAGTTCTTC
j_call: TRBJ2-1
v_call: TRBV4-1
d_call: TRBD2
clone_size: NA

cdr3_aa: CAISGLAGDGDEQYF
cdr3_nt: TGTGCCATCAGTGGACTAGCGGGAGATGGAGACGAGCAGTACTTC
j_call: TRBJ2-7
v_call: TRBV10-3
d_call: TRBD2
clone_size: NA

cdr3_aa: CASRPILGEGTEAFF
cdr3_nt: TGCGCCAGCAGACCTATTTTAGGGGAGGGCACTGAAGCTTTCTTT
j_call: TRBJ1-1
v_call: TRBV5-1
d_call: NA
clone_size: NA

cdr3_aa: CASSLEISETSGSRKTQYF
cdr3_nt: TGTGCCAGCTCACTTGAAATTAGCGAGACTAGCGGGAGTCGGAAGACCCAGTACTTC
j_call: TRBJ2-5
v_call: TRBV18
d_call: TRBD2
clone_size: NA

cdr3_aa: CASSKEEVYEQYF
cdr3_nt: TGTGCCAGCAGCAAAGAAGAGGTCTACGAGCAGTACTTC
j_call: TRBJ2-7
v_call: TRBV21-1
d_call: NA
clone_size: NA

cdr3_aa: CAWAQGIQTGELFF
cdr3_nt: TGTGCCTGGGCGCAGGGGATACAAACCGGGGAGCTGTTTTTT
j_call: TRBJ2-2
v_call: TRBV30
d_call: NA
clone_size: NA

cdr3_aa: CASSLVSGGNYEQYF
cdr3_nt: TGTGCCAGCAGCTTAGTCAGCGGGGGAAACTACGAGCAGTACTTC
j_call: TRBJ2-7
v_call: TRBV7-8
d_call: TRBD2
clone_size: NA

cdr3_aa: CSVSGQTNTEAFF
cdr3_nt: TGCAGCGTGTCGGGACAAACGAACACTGAAGCTTTCTTT
j_call: TRBJ1-1
v_call: TRBV29-1
d_call: NA
clone_size: NA

cdr3_aa: CASGDRINSPLHF
cdr3_nt: TGTGCCAGTGGGGACAGGATTAATTCACCCCTCCACTTT
j_call: TRBJ1-6
v_call: TRBV19
d_call: TRBD1
clone_size: once

cdr3_aa: CSASGFARGTDTQYF
cdr3_nt: TGCAGTGCTAGTGGGTTCGCGAGGGGCACAGATACGCAGTATTTT
j_call: TRBJ2-3
v_call: TRBV20-1
d_call: NA
clone_size: few

cdr3_aa: CASSLAGLYEQYF
cdr3_nt: TGCGCCAGCAGCTTGGCAGGGTTGTACGAGCAGTACTTC
j_call: TRBJ2-7
v_call: TRBV5-1
d_call: NA
clone_size: NA

cdr3_aa: CASSPGGRETQYF
cdr3_nt: TGTGCCAGCAGTCCGGGGGGCCGGGAGACCCAGTACTTC
j_call: TRBJ2-5
v_call: TRBV27
d_call: NA
clone_size: NA

cdr3_aa: CASSPAGTAGTEAFF
cdr3_nt: TGTGCCAGCTCACCAGCAGGTACAGCCGGCACTGAAGCTTTCTTT
j_call: TRBJ1-1
v_call: TRBV18
d_call: NA
clone_size: NA

cdr3_aa: CAISDGGQGYADTQYF
cdr3_nt: TGTGCCATCAGTGATGGGGGACAGGGTTACGCAGATACGCAGTATTTT
j_call: TRBJ2-3
v_call: TRBV10-3
d_call: TRBD1
clone_size: NA

cdr3_aa: CASSPDQTGANSPLHF
cdr3_nt: TGTGCCAGCAGCCCAGATCAGACAGGGGCGAATTCACCCCTCCACTTT
j_call: TRBJ1-6
v_call: TRBV7-2
d_call: TRBD1
clone_size: NA

cdr3_aa: CASSSQTSGRGQETQYF
cdr3_nt: TGTGCCAGCAGTTCCCAGACTAGCGGACGGGGTCAAGAGACCCAGTACTTC
j_call: TRBJ2-5
v_call: TRBV6-2/TRBV6-3
d_call: TRBD2
clone_size: NA

cdr3_aa: CSVDGMGASGVLYNEQFF
cdr3_nt: TGCAGCGTTGACGGGATGGGGGCTAGCGGGGTTTTATACAATGAGCAGTTCTTC
j_call: TRBJ2-1
v_call: TRBV29-1
d_call: TRBD2
clone_size: NA

cdr3_aa: CASSSLAGGNNEQFF
cdr3_nt: TGTGCCAGCAGCTCACTAGCGGGAGGTAACAATGAGCAGTTCTTC
j_call: TRBJ2-1
v_call: TRBV11-3
d_call: TRBD2
clone_size: NA

cdr3_aa: CASRSGTSGGAGGELFF
cdr3_nt: TGCGCCAGCAGGTCCGGGACTAGCGGGGGGGCCGGCGGGGAGCTGTTTTTT
j_call: TRBJ2-2
v_call: TRBV5-1
d_call: TRBD2
clone_size: once

cdr3_aa: CASSQGTGGNTEAFF
cdr3_nt: TGCGCCAGCAGCCAAGGTACAGGGGGGAACACTGAAGCTTTCTTT
j_call: TRBJ1-1
v_call: TRBV4-1
d_call: TRBD1
clone_size: many

cdr3_aa: CASSLSGTYYEQYF
cdr3_nt: TGCGCCAGCAGCTTGTCTGGGACTTACTACGAGCAGTACTTC
j_call: TRBJ2-7
v_call: TRBV5-1
d_call: NA
clone_size: NA

cdr3_aa: CATSDLPLRFSLGRKTGELFF
cdr3_nt: TGTGCCACCAGTGATTTGCCACTCCGGTTTTCCTTGGGCAGAAAAACCGGGGAGCTGTTTTTT
j_call: TRBJ2-2
v_call: TRBV24-1
d_call: NA
clone_size: NA

cdr3_aa: CASSLRGAGGGVIQYF
cdr3_nt: TGTGCCAGTAGTTTAAGGGGCGCAGGGGGTGGAGTCATTCAGTACTTC
j_call: TRBJ2-4
v_call: TRBV27
d_call: TRBD1
clone_size: NA